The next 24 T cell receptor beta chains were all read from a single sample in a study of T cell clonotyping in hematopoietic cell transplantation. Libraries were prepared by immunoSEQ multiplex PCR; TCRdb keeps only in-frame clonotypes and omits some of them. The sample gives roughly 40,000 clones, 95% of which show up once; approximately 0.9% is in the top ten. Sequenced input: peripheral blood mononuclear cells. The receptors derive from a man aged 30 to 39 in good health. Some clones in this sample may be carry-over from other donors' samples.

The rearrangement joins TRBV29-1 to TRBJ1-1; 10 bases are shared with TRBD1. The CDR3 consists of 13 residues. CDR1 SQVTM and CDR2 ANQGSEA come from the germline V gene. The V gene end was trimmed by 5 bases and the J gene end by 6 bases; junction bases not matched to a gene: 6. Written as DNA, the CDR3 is TGCAGCGTTCTTGGGACAGGGGATGCTGAAGCTTTCTTT. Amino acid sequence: CSVLGTGDAEAFF.

CDR3 loop: CASSDTLGRSINSNQPQHF. The CDR3, as DNA: TGTGCCAGCAGTGATACGCTGGGACGGTCGATTAATAGCAATCAGCCCCAGCATTTT. This sequence joins TRBV6-1 and TRBJ1-5; D may be TRBD1 (5 bases). With 3 bases removed from V and 0 bases from J, the gap between germline ends came to 21 bases. CDR3 length equals 19 residues. Germline V lookup: CDR1 MNHNS, CDR2 SASEGT.

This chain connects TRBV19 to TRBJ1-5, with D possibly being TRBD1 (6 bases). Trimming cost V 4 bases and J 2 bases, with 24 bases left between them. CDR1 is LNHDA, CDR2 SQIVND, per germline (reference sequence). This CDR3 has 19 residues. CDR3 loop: CASSSRDPSTGGGNQPQHF. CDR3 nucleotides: TGTGCCAGTAGTAGCCGGGATCCGTCGACAGGAGGGGGCAATCAGCCCCAGCATTTT.

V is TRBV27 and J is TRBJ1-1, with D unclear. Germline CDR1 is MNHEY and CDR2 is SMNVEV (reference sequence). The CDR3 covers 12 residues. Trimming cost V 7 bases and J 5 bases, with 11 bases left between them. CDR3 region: CASMGKVTEAFF. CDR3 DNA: TGTGCCAGCATGGGTAAGGTGACTGAAGCTTTCTTT.

CDR3 bases: TGTGCCAGAAGCTTTGGACTAGCAGGGGAGACCCAGTACTTC. As protein: CARSFGLAGETQYF. V usage is TRBV5-3 and J usage is TRBJ2-5; 8 bases map to TRBD2. TRBV5-3 is annotated as an ORF whose role is uncertain. Unmatched junction bases numbered 5, after V lost 2 bases and J lost 5 bases. The CDR3 is 14 amino acids.

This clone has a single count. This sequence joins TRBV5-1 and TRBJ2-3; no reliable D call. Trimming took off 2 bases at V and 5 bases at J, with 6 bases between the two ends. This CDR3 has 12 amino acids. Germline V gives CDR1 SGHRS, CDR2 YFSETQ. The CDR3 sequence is CASSFSLDTQYF. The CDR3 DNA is TGCGCCAGCAGCTTTTCTCTAGATACGCAGTATTTT.

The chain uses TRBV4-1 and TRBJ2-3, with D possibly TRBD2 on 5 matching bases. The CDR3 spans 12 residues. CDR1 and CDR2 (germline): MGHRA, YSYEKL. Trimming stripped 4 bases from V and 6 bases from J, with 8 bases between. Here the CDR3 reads CASSLREDTQYF. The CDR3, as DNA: TGCGCCAGCAGCCTAAGGGAGGATACGCAGTATTTT.

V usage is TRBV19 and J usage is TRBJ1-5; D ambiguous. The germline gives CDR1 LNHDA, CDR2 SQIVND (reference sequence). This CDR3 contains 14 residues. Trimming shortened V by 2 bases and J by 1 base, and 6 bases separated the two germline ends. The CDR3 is CASSILGSNQPQHF. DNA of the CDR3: TGTGCCAGTAGTATATTGGGAAGCAATCAGCCCCAGCATTTT.

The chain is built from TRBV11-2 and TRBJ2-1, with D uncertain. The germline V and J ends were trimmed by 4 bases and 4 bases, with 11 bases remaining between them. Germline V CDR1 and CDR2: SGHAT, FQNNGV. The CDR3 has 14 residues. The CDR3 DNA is TGTGCCAGCAGCTCTCTAAGGGTATACAATGAGCAGTTCTTC. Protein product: CASSSLRVYNEQFF.

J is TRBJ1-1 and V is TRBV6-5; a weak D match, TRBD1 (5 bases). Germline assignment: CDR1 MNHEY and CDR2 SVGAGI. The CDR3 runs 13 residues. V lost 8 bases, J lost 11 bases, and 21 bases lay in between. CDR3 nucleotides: TGTGCCAGCGGGGCCTATACCGCCACTGGGGCTTTCTTT. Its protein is CASGAYTATGAFF.

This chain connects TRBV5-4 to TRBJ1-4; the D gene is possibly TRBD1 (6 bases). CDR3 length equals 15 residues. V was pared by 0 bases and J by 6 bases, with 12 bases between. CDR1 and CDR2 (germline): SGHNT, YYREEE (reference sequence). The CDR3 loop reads CASSLDPGADEKLFF. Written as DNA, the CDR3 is TGTGCCAGCAGCTTGGATCCAGGGGCGGATGAAAAACTGTTTTTT.

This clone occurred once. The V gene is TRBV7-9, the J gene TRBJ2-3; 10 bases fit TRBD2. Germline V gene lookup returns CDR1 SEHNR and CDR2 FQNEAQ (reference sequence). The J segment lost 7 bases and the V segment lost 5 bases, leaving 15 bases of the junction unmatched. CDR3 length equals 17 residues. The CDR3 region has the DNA TGTGCCAGCAGCCCAAATTCTAGCGGGAGCTACTTTAATACGCAGTATTTT. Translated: CASSPNSSGSYFNTQYF.

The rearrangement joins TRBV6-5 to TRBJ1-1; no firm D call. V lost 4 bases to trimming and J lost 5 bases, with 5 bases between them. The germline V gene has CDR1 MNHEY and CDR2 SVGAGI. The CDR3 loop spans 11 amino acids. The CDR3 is CASSSWTEAFF. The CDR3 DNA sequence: TGTGCCAGCAGTTCCTGGACTGAAGCTTTCTTT.

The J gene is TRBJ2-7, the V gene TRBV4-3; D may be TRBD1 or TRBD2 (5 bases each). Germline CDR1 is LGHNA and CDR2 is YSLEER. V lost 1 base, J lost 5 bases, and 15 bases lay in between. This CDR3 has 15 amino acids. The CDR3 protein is CASSQVLGPRHEQYF. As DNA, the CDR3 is TGCGCCAGCAGCCAAGTTTTGGGACCGCGCCACGAGCAGTACTTC.

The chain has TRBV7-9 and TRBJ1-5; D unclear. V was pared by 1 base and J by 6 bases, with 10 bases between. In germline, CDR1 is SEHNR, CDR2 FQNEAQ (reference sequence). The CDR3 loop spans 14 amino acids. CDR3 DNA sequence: TGTGCCAGCAGCTTAGACCGCCGGGGTCAGCCCCAGCATTTT. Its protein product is CASSLDRRGQPQHF.

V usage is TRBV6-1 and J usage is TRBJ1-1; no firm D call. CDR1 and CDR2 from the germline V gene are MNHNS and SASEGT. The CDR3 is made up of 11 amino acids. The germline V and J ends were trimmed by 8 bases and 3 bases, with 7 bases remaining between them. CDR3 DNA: TGTGCCAGCGCTTATTACACTGAAGCTTTCTTT. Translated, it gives CASAYYTEAFF.

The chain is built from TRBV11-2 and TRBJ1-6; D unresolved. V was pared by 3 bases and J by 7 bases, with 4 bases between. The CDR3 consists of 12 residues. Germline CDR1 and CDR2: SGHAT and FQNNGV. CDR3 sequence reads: CASSFQNSPLHF. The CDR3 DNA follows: TGTGCCAGCAGCTTTCAGAATTCACCCCTCCACTTT.

The CDR3 coding sequence is TGTGCCAGCAGCGCTCACAGGGACGGGTCTGGCTACACCTTC. Its protein product is CASSAHRDGSGYTF. This chain joins TRBV11-2 and TRBJ1-2; tentatively, D is TRBD1 (6 bases). CDR3 length equals 14 residues. Germline assignment: CDR1 SGHAT and CDR2 FQNNGV. The germline V and J ends were trimmed by 5 bases and 7 bases, with 17 bases remaining between them.

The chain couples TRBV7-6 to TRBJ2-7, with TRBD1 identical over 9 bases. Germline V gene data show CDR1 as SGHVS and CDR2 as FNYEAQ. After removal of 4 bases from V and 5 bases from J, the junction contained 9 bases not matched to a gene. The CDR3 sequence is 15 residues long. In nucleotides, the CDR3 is TGTGCCAGCAGCTCCTGGACAGGGGACCAGAACGAGCAGTACTTC. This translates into CASSSWTGDQNEQYF.

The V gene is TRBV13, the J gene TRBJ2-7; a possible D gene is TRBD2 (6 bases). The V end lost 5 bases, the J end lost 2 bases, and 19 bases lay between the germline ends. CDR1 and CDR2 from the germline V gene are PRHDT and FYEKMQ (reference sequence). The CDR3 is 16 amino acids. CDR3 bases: TGTGCCAGCAGCCCCGAGATTAGCGGCGGTACCTACGAGCAGTACTTC. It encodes CASSPEISGGTYEQYF.

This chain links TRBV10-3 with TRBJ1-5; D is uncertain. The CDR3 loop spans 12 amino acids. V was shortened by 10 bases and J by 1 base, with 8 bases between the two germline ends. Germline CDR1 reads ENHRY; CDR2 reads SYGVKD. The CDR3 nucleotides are TGTGCCACGGCTCGGAGCAATCAGCCCCAGCATTTT. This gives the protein CATARSNQPQHF.

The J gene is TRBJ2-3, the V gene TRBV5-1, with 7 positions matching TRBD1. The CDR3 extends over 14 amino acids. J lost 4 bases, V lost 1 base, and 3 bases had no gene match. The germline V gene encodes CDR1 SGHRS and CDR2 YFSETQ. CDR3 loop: CASSLRGPADTQYF. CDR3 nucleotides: TGCGCCAGCAGCTTGAGGGGGCCCGCAGATACGCAGTATTTT.

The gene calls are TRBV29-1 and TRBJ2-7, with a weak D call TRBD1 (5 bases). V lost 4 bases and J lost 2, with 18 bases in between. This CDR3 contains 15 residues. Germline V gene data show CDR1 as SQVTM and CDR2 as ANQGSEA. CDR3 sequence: CSVAEGGRVAYEQYF. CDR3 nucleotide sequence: TGCAGCGTTGCGGAAGGTGGCAGGGTAGCCTACGAGCAGTACTTC.

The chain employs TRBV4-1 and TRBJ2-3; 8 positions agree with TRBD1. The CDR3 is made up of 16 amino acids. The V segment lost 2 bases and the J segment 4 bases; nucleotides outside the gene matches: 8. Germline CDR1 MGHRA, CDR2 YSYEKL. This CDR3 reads CASSQPQGALPDTQYF. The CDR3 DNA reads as TGCGCCAGCAGCCAACCGCAGGGGGCTCTTCCAGATACGCAGTATTTT.